The 10 T cell receptor beta chains listed next were all sequenced from one sample in a study of CXCR3-negative and CXCR3-positive naive CD8 T cells. Through 5' RACE with UMI labels, the TRB cDNA libraries were prepared. TCRdb reprocessed the 5' RACE reads and reports one entry per CDR3 protein, with no DNA. Its clone listing holds some 50,000 distinct CDR3 sequences. Input material: naive CXCR3- CD8+ T cells from blood. Stated subset: CD45RO-CCR7+CD27+CD95- naive CD8+ T cells lacking CXCR3 (TNR3-). All receptors come from a human donor in good health. Some clones in this sample may be carry-over from other donors' samples.

This chain links TRBV6-4 with TRBJ2-1; without DNA, the TCRdb call of TRBD1 cannot be checked. CDR1 is MRHNA and CDR2 is SNTAGT in the germline V gene. The length of the CDR3 is 15 residues. This CDR3 is CASSDPRTGYNEQFF.

The J gene is TRBJ1-1, the V gene TRBV7-9; TCRdb picks TRBD1, but there is no DNA to check that call. The CDR3 runs to 12 residues. CDR1 SEHNR and CDR2 FQNEAQ come from the germline V gene (reference sequence). The CDR3 sequence: CASVNGGTEAFF. Filled out from reference TRBV7-9 and TRBJ1-1, the complete variable domain reads DTGVSQNPRHKITKRGQNVTFRCDPISEHNRLYWYRQTLGQGPEFLTYFQNEAQLEKSRLLSDRFSAERPKGSFSTLEIQRTEQGDSAMYLCASVNGGTEAFFGQGTRLTVV.

The chain uses TRBV28 and TRBJ2-1; TCRdb gives TRBD2 as the D gene, but with no DNA this cannot be confirmed. The germline V gene encodes CDR1 MDHEN and CDR2 SYDVKM. The CDR3 is made up of 14 amino acids. The CDR3 sequence: CASSTAGIYNEQFF.

The chain is built from TRBV28 and TRBJ2-1; checking the TCRdb D call of TRBD2 is not possible without DNA. The CDR3 has 16 residues. CDR1 and CDR2 from the germline V gene are MDHEN and SYDVKM. The chain's CDR3 is CASSSRPGIEPNEQFF. The full variable domain, with the rest looked up from reference TRBV28 and TRBJ2-1, is DVKVTQSSRYLVKRTGEKVFLECVQDMDHENMFWYRQDPGLGLRLIYFSYDVKMKEKGDIPEGYSVSREKKERFSLILESASTNQTSMYLCASSSRPGIEPNEQFFGPGTRLTVL.

The chain employs TRBV7-2 and TRBJ2-3. Germline CDR1 is SGHTA and CDR2 is FQGNSA. The CDR3 sequence is 12 residues long. The CDR3 is CASSLVQDTQYF.

The V gene is TRBV9, the J gene TRBJ1-1. CDR3 length: 15 amino acids. Germline CDR1 is SGDLS and CDR2 is YYNGEE. CDR3 in amino acids: CASSRPGVRDTEAFF.

CDR3 amino acids: CASSLRVRGGTEAFF. The rearrangement links TRBV13 to TRBJ1-1; TCRdb names TRBD1, which stays unverified in the absence of DNA. The CDR3 has 15 amino acids. Germline V gives CDR1 PRHDT, CDR2 FYEKMQ (reference sequence).

The CDR3 here is CASSLVGTSGGAYEQYF. The V call is TRBV7-9, the J call TRBJ2-7; TCRdb's D call of TRBD2 is untestable without DNA. The CDR3 totals 17 residues. Germline V gives CDR1 SEHNR, CDR2 FQNEAQ (reference sequence).

V is TRBV6-5 and J is TRBJ2-1; TCRdb's D call, TRBD2, is unchecked because there is no DNA. This CDR3 is 18 amino acids long. Germline V CDR1 and CDR2: MNHEY, SVGAGI. CDR3 amino acids: CASSYESLGRPTYNEQFF.

The rearrangement uses TRBV20-1 and TRBJ2-3; there is no DNA to check the TCRdb D call of TRBD2. CDR1 and CDR2 (germline): DFQATT, SNEGSKA (reference sequence). The CDR3 is 14 residues long. Here the CDR3 reads CSAPGLDGTDTQYF.